This TCR beta chain was recorded in a study of early T cells in non-severe SARS-CoV-2 infection. TCRdb called the 5' RACE reads again in MiXCR, with one record for every CDR3 protein. The data show around 47,000 distinct CDR3 sequences, around a tenth seen once. The sample holds many counts of this clonotype. V shed 1 base, J shed 2 bases, and the junction held 11 bases outside the gene matches. This CDR3 has 17 residues. From germline, CDR1 is MGHRA and CDR2 YSYEKL. The chain combines TRBV4-1 with TRBJ2-7, with 7 bases that match TRBD1. This clonotype originated in an adult who was a healthcare worker with PCR-confirmed SARS-CoV-2 infection or an uninfected control (not recorded which). Input material: whole blood. CDR3 protein: CASSQANLIGGTYEQYF. In DNA, the CDR3 is TGCGCCAGCAGCCAAGCGAATTTGATAGGGGGCACCTACGAGCAGTACTTC.